Described below is a single T cell receptor (beta chain) sequence and its context. Unmatched junction bases numbered 4, after V lost 3 bases and J lost 2 bases. The CDR3 runs to 14 residues. Germline V gives CDR1 SGHRS, CDR2 YFSETQ. The data were obtained in a study of blood T cell repertoires in COVID-19. Study in general: Acute-phase and convalescent COVID-19 samples originated in the United States, Italy and Spain. The analysed material was cDNA or gDNA that came from T cells, B-cell-depleted T cells, or PBMCs.

Methods used by the authors: Amplifying reference gene primers gave estimates of nucleated cell counts. The table came from immunoSEQ multiplex PCR; TCRdb's copy has only in-frame clones and leaves some out. Clone size and V and J calls were adopted from that table, with D and trimming inferred from the DNA. The sample has 150,000 or so clones; approximately 87% are singletons. Input material: peripheral blood. V gene TRBV5-1 combines with J gene TRBJ2-7; 8 nucleotides align to TRBD1. The sequence came from a woman in her 70s with COVID-19, enrolled during active disease. The CDR3 loop reads CASSSQQGAYEQYF. The CDR3 coding sequence is TGCGCCAGCAGCTCACAACAGGGGGCCTACGAGCAGTACTTC.